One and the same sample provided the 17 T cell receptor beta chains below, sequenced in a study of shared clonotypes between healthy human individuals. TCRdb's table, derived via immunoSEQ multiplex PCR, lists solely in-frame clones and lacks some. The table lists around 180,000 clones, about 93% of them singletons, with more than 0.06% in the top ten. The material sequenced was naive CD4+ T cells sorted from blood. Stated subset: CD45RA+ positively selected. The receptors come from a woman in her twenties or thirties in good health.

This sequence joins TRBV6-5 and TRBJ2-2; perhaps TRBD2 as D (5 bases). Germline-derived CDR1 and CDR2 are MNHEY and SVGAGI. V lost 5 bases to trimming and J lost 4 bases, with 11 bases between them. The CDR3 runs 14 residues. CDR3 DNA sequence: TGTGCCAGCAGTAAGATTCGGGGCACCGGGGAGCTGTTTTTT. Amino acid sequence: CASSKIRGTGELFF.

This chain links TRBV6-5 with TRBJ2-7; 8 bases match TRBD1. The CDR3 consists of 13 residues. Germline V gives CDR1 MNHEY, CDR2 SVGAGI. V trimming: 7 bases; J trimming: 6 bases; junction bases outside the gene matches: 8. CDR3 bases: TGTGCCAGCAAAGGGTACAGGGGGGTCGAGCAGTACTTC. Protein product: CASKGYRGVEQYF.

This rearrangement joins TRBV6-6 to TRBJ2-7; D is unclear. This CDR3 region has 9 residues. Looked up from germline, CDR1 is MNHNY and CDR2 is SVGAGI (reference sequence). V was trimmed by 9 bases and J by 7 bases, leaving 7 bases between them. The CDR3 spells CASGVEQYF. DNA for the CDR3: TGTGCCAGTGGAGTAGAGCAGTACTTC.

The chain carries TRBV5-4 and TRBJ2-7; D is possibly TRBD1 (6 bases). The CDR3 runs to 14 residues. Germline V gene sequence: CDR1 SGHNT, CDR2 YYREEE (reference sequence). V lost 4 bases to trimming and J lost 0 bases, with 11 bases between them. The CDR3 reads CASSRGTDSYEQYF. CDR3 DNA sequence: TGTGCCAGCAGCAGGGGGACGGACTCCTACGAGCAGTACTTC.

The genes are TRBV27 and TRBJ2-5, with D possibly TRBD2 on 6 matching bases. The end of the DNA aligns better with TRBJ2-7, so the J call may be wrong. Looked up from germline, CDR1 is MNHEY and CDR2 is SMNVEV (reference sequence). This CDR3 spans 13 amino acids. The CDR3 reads CASGRGFLYEQYF. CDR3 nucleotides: TGTGCCAGCGGCCGGGGGTTTTTATACGAGCAGTACTTC.

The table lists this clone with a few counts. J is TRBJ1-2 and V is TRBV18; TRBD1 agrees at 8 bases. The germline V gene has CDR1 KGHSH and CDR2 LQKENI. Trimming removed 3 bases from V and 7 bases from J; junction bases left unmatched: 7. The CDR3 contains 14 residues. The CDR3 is CASSPLDREGGYTF. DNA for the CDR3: TGTGCCAGCTCACCGTTGGACAGGGAGGGTGGCTACACCTTC.

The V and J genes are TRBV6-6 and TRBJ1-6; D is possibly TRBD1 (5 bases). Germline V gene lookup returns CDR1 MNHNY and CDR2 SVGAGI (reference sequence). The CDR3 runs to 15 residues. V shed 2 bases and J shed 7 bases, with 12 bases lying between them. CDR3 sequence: CASSYQNDRNSPLHF. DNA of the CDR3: TGTGCCAGCAGTTACCAAAACGACAGAAATTCACCCCTCCACTTT.

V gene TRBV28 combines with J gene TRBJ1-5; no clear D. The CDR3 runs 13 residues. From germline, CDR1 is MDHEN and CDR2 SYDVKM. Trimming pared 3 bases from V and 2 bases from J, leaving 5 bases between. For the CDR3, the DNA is TGTGCCAGCAGTTTTAACGGCAATCAGCCCCAGCATTTT. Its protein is CASSFNGNQPQHF.

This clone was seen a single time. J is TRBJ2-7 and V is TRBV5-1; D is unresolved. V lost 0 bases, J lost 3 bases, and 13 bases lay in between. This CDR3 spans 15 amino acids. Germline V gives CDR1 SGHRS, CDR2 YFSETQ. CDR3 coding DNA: TGCGCCAGCAGCTTGGACTACTCCAATCTCTACGAGCAGTACTTC. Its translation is CASSLDYSNLYEQYF.

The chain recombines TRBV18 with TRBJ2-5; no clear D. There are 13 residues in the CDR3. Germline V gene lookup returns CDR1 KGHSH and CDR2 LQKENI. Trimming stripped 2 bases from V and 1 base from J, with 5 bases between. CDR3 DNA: TGTGCCAGCTCACCAAGTTTCCAAGAGACCCAGTACTTC. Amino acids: CASSPSFQETQYF.

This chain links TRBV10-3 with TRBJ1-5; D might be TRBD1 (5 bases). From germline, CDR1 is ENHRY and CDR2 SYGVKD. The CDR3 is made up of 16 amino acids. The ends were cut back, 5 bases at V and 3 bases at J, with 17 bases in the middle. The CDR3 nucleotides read TGTGCCATCAGTAAAGGAGGGGCCGAGGTCAATCAGCCCCAGCATTTT. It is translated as CAISKGGAEVNQPQHF.

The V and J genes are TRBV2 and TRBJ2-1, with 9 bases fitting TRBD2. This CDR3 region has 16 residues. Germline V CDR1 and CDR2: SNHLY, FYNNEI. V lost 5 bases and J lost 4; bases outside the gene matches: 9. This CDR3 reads CASSHQSSGNYNEQFF. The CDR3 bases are TGTGCCAGCAGTCACCAATCTAGCGGGAATTACAATGAGCAGTTCTTC.

The CDR3 DNA reads as TGTGCCAGCAGCGCCTCCGGGACGTACGTAGGCGAGCAGTACTTC. Translation: CASSASGTYVGEQYF. The rearrangement links TRBV6-5 to TRBJ2-5, with D possibly called TRBD1 or TRBD2 (5 bases each). TRBJ2-7 matches the DNA end more closely, so the J call is doubtful. From germline, CDR1 is MNHEY and CDR2 SVGAGI. The CDR3 has 15 amino acids.

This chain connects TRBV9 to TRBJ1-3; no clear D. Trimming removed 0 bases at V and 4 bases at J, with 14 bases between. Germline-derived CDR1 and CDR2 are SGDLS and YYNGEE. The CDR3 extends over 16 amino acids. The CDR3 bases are TGTGCCAGCAGCGTAGGCAACTCAAACCAGGGAAACACCATATATTTT. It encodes CASSVGNSNQGNTIYF. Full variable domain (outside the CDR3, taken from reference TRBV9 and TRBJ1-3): DSGVTQTPKHLITATGQRVTLRCSPRSGDLSVYWYQQSLDQGLQFLIQYYNGEERAKGNILERFSAQQFPDLHSELNLSSLELGDSALYFCASSVGNSNQGNTIYFGEGSWLTVV.

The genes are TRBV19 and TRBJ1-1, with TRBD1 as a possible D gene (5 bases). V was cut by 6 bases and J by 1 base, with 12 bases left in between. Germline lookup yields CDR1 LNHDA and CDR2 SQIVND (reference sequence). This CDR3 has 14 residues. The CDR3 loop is CASSLKQGNTEAFF. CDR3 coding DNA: TGTGCCAGTAGCCTTAAGCAGGGGAACACTGAAGCTTTCTTT.

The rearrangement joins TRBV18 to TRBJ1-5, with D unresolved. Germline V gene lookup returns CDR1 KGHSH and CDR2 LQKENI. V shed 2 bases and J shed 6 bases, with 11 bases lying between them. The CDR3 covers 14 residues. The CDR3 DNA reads TGTGCCAGCTCACCAATGCAGTATCTTCAGCCCCAGCATTTT. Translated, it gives CASSPMQYLQPQHF. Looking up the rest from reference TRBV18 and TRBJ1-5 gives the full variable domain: NAGVMQNPRHLVRRRGQEARLRCSPMKGHSHVYWYRQLPEEGLKFMVYLQKENIIDESGMPKERFSAEFPKEGPSILRIQQVVRGDSAAYFCASSPMQYLQPQHFGDGTRLSIL.

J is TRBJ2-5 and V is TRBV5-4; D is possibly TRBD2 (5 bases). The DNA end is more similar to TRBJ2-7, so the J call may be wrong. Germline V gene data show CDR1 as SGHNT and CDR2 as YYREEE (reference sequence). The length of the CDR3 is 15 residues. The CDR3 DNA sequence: TGTGCCAGCAGCTTGGACCACTCACTAGTGGTCGAGCAGTACTTC. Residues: CASSLDHSLVVEQYF.